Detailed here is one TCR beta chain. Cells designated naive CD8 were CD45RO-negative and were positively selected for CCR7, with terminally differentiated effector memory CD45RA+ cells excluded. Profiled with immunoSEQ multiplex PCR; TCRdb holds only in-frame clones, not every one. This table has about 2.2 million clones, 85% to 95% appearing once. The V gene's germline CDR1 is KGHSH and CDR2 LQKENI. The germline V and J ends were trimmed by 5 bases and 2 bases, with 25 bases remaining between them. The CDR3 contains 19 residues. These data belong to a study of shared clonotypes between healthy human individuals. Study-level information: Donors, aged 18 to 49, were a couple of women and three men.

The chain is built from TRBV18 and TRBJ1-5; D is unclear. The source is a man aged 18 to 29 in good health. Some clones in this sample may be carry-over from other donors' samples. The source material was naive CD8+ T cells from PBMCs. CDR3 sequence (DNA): TGTGCCAGCTCATCAGGCGTGCTTTTGCCGTTCGCCGGCAATCAGCCCCAGCATTTT. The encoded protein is CASSSGVLLPFAGNQPQHF.